This T cell receptor (beta chain) was captured by sequencing in a study of cytotoxic CD8 clonotypes in ibrutinib-treated CLL. The table came from immunoSEQ multiplex PCR; TCRdb's copy has only in-frame clones and leaves some out. Of about 130,000 clones in the sample, approximately 83% are singletons; the top ten hold over 2%. Germline trimming cut 5 bases from V and 4 bases from J; bases unmatched to any gene: 11. The CDR3 length is 16 residues. The germline gives CDR1 SGHTA, CDR2 FQGNSA. As input for TCR beta libraries, approximately 1.9 micrograms of genomic DNA came from cryopreserved PBMCs. The sequence derives from a human donor with chronic lymphocytic leukemia. This specimen was PBMCs, taken after 24 months of ibrutinib treatment. The V call is TRBV7-2, the J call TRBJ1-2; 9 bases map to TRBD1. The CDR3 loop reads CASSPQQTGGGYGYTF. CDR3 coding DNA: TGTGCCAGCAGCCCCCAACAGACAGGGGGGGGCTATGGCTACACCTTC.